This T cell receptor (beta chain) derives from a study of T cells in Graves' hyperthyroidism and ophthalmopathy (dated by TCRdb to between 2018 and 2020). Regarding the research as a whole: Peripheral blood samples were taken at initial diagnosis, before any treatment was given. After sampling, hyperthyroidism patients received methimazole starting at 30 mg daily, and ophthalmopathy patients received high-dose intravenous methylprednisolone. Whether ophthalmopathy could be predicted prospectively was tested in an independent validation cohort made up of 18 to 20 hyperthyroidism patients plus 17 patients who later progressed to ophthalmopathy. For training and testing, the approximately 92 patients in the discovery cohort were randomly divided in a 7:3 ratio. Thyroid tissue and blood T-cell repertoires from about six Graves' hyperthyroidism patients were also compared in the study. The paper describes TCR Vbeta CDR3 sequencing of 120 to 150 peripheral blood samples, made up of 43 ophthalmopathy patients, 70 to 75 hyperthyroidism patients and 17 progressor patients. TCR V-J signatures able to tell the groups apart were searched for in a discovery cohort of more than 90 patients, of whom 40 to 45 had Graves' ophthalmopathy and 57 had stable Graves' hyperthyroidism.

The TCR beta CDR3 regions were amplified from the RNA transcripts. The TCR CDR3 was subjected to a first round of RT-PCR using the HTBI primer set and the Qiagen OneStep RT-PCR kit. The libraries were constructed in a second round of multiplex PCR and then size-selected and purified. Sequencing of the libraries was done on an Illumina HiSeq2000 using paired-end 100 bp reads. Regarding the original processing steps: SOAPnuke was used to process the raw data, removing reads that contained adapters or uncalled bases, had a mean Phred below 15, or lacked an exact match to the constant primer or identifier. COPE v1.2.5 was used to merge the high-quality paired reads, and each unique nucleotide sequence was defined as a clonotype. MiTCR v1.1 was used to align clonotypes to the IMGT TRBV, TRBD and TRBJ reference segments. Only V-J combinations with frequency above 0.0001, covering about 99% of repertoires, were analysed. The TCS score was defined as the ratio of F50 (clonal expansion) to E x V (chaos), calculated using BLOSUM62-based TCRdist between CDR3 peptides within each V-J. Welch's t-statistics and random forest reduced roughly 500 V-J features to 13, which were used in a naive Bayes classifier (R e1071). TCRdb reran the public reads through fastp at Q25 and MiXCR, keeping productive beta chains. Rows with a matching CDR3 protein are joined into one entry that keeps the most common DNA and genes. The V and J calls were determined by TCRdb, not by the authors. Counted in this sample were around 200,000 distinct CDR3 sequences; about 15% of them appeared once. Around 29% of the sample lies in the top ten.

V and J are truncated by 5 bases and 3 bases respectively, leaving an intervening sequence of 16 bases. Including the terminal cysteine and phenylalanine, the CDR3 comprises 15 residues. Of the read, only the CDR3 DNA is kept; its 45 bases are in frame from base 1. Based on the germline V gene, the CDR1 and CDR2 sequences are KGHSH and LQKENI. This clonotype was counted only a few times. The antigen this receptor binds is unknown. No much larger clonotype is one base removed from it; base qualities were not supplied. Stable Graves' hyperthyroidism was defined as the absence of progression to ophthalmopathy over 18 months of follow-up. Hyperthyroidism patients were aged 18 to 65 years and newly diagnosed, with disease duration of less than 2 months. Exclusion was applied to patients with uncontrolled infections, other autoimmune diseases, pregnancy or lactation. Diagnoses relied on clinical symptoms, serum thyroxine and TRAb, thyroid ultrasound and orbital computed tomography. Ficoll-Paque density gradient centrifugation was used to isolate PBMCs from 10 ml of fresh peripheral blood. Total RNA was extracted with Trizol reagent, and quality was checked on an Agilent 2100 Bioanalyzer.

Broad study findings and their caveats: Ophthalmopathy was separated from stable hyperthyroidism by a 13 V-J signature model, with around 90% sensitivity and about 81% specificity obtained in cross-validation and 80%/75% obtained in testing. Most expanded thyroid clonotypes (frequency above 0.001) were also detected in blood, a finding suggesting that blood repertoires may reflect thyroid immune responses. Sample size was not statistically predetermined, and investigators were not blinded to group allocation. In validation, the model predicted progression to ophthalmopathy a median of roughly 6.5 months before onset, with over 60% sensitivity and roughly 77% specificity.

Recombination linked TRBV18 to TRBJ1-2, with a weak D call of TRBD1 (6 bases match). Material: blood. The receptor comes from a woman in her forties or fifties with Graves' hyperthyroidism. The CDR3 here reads CASSSPTGLHYGYTF. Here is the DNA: TGTGCCAGCTCATCCCCGACAGGTTTGCACTATGGCTACACCTTC.